These 22 T cell receptor beta chains came from one sample sequenced in a study of control samples from healthy donors and cancer patients (dated by TCRdb to 2020 to 2022). The library was built by means of the immunoSEQ multiplex PCR assay. TCRdb limited this immuneACCESS table to in-frame rearrangements with V and J called. A share of clones is missing; checked studies link under half to unresolved V genes, and the rest is unexplained. Here the sample has about 13,000 clones; 60% to 85% occur a single time. 7.5% to 8.5% of the sample is held by the ten biggest clonotypes. The sequenced sample consisted of formalin-fixed, paraffin-embedded tissue. These receptors all stem from a male donor with melanoma.

CDR3 nucleotides: TGTGCCAGCAGCTTATTCTCCTATAATTCACCCCTCCACTTT. The encoded protein is CASSLFSYNSPLHF. The genes are TRBV7-3 and TRBJ1-6; D unclear. V dropped 2 bases and J dropped 0 bases, with 2 bases sitting between them. CDR3 length: 14 amino acids. CDR1 and CDR2 (germline): SGHTA, FQGTGA. Full variable domain (missing parts from reference TRBV7-3 and TRBJ1-6): GAGVSQTPSNKVTEKGKYVELRCDPISGHTALYWYRQSLGQGPEFLIYFQGTGAADDSGLPNDRFFAVRPEGSVSTLKIQRTERGDSAVYLCASSLFSYNSPLHFGNGTRLTVT.

The J gene is TRBJ2-5, the V gene TRBV24-1; tentatively, D is TRBD1 or TRBD2 (5 bases each). Looked up from germline, CDR1 is KGHDR and CDR2 is SFDVKD. The CDR3 has 14 amino acids. The V gene lost 4 bases and the J gene lost 5 bases, with 13 bases spanning the gap. As DNA, the CDR3 is TGTGCCACCAGTGAACCGGGACCGAAGGAGACCCAGTACTTC. Its protein product is CATSEPGPKETQYF.

V gene TRBV5-1 combines with J gene TRBJ2-2, with D unresolved. Germline lookup yields CDR1 SGHRS and CDR2 YFSETQ. This CDR3 comprises 13 residues. V was shortened by 1 base and J by 7 bases, with 8 bases between the two germline ends. CDR3 in amino acids: CASSLISLGELFF. The CDR3 region has the DNA TGCGCCAGCAGCTTGATTAGCCTCGGGGAGCTGTTTTTT.

The chain uses TRBV29-1 and TRBJ1-1, with 9 bases aligning to TRBD1. The CDR3 is made up of 13 amino acids. Trimming removed 7 bases from V and 1 base from J; junction bases left unmatched: 4. The germline CDR1 and CDR2 sequences are SQVTM and ANQGSEA. The CDR3 nucleotides read TGCAGCGCCCTGGGACAGGGGAACACTGAAGCTTTCTTT. Its translation is CSALGQGNTEAFF.

CDR3 amino acids: CAGAQGAGQPQHF. CDR3 in DNA: TGTGCCGGAGCTCAGGGGGCCGGGCAGCCCCAGCATTTT. This sequence joins TRBV19 and TRBJ1-5; 8 nucleotides line up with TRBD1. J lost 7 bases, V lost 11 bases, and 10 bases had no gene match. The CDR3 is 13 residues long. Looked up from germline, CDR1 is LNHDA and CDR2 is SQIVND (reference sequence).

As for this clone: At one of its ends the junction is not consistent with the germline gene, which may arise from a read error. Other DNA sequences in this sample translate to the same CDR3. The chain combines TRBV18 with TRBJ2-7, with 10 nucleotides matching TRBD1. The CDR3 runs to 15 residues. CDR1 is KGHSH and CDR2 is LQKENI in the germline V gene. CDR3 in amino acids: CASSRTGQGTYEQYF. In DNA, the CDR3 is TGTGCCAGCTCACGGACGGGACAGGGGACCTACGAGCAGTATTTC.

V gene TRBV28 combines with J gene TRBJ1-3, with D possibly being TRBD1 (6 bases). Trimming removed 5 bases from V and 0 bases from J, with 14 bases in between. The length of the CDR3 is 16 residues. The V gene's germline CDR1 is MDHEN and CDR2 SYDVKM. The chain's CDR3 is CASSPGGQPSGNTIYF. The CDR3 nucleotides are TGTGCCAGCAGTCCAGGCGGACAGCCCTCTGGAAACACCATATATTTT.

The chain couples TRBV5-1 to TRBJ2-7, with no clear D. The V gene lost 5 bases and the J gene lost 1 base, with 13 bases spanning the gap. Germline CDR1 and CDR2: SGHRS and YFSETQ. The CDR3 has 14 amino acids. The DNA of the CDR3 is TGCGCCAGCAGGTCGCAAACAGCTTCCTACGAGCAGTACTTC. Its translation: CASRSQTASYEQYF.

The V call is TRBV6-5, the J call TRBJ2-7; no clear D. This CDR3 comprises 12 residues. The germline V and J ends were trimmed by 6 bases and 3 bases, with 9 bases remaining between them. Germline CDR1 reads MNHEY; CDR2 reads SVGAGI. For the CDR3, the DNA is TGTGCCAGCAGACAATGGGACTACGAGCAGTACTTC. Translation gives CASRQWDYEQYF.

The chain has TRBV5-1 and TRBJ1-2, with TRBD1 identical over 11 bases. The CDR3 runs 14 residues. Germline V CDR1 and CDR2: SGHRS, YFSETQ. The junction had 3 bases not matched to a gene; V was cut back by 4 bases and J by 4 bases. CDR3 nucleotide sequence: TGCGCCAGCAGCCCGGGGACAGGGGGCTATGGCTACACCTTC. Encoded protein: CASSPGTGGYGYTF.

V is TRBV21-1 and J is TRBJ2-5; the D call in the table, TRBD2, was not verified against the DNA. TRBV21-1 is marked as a pseudogene. The length of the CDR3 is 16 residues. CDR3 in amino acids: CASSKSPTPPSETQYF. In DNA, the CDR3 is TGTGCCAGCAGCAAATCCCCCACCCCACCAAGCGAGACCCAGTACTTC.

The V call is TRBV6-6, the J call TRBJ2-5; 9 positions match TRBD1. In germline, CDR1 is MNHNY, CDR2 SVGAGI (reference sequence). This CDR3 comprises 17 residues. J lost 2 bases, V lost 5 bases, and 12 bases had no gene match. The CDR3 coding sequence is TGTGCCAGCAGTCGAGGGACAGGGAGTTTAAGGCAAGAGACCCAGTACTTC. Translation gives CASSRGTGSLRQETQYF.

V and J are TRBV30 and TRBJ2-5; D unclear. Trimming shortened V by 2 bases and J by 3 bases, and 7 bases separated the two germline ends. This CDR3 has 12 residues. The V gene's germline CDR1 is GTSNPN and CDR2 SVGIG (reference sequence). CDR3 nucleotide sequence: TGTGCCTGGAGTTTCCATGAAGAGACCCAGTACTTC. As protein: CAWSFHEETQYF.

This clone was observed once. Other DNA sequences in this specimen translate into the identical CDR3. The chain joins TRBV29-1 to TRBJ1-1, with 7 bases matching TRBD1. V lost 6 bases, J lost 0 bases, and 4 bases stayed unmatched. The CDR3 covers 13 residues. Looked up from germline, CDR1 is SQVTM and CDR2 is ANQGSEA. The CDR3 protein is CSVGGGMNTEAFF. CDR3 in DNA: TGCAGCGTAGGAGGGGGCATGAACACTGAAGCTTTCTTT.

A few counts support this clone. The CDR3 DNA follows: TGTGCCAGCAGTTACCGGGGGGAAGGTTACGAGCAGTACTTC. Translating it yields CASSYRGEGYEQYF. V is TRBV6-5 and J is TRBJ2-7; 7 bases line up with TRBD2. Germline lookup yields CDR1 MNHEY and CDR2 SVGAGI. V lost 2 bases and J lost 4; bases outside the gene matches: 5. The CDR3 is 14 residues long.

The chain joins TRBV25-1 to TRBJ2-2; 9 bases line up with TRBD1. The junction had 9 bases not matched to a gene; V was cut back by 4 bases and J by 6 bases. CDR1 is MGHDK, CDR2 SYGVNS, per germline. The CDR3 runs to 16 residues. CDR3 residues: CASSGTGQGLAGELFF. The CDR3 nucleotides are TGTGCCAGCAGTGGAACGGGACAGGGTCTCGCCGGGGAGCTGTTTTTT.

The rearrangement uses TRBV6-5 and TRBJ2-3; 7 bases are a match to TRBD2. The junction had 8 bases not matched to a gene; V was cut back by 5 bases and J by 3 bases. CDR1 and CDR2 from the germline V gene are MNHEY and SVGAGI. The CDR3 is 15 amino acids. The DNA of the CDR3 is TGTGCCAGCAGTCCGCTGGGGGGGAATACAGATACGCAGTATTTT. It yields the protein CASSPLGGNTDTQYF.

The genes are TRBV19 and TRBJ1-1; 8 positions match TRBD1. The trim removed 3 bases at V and 2 bases at J, leaving 2 bases unmatched. CDR1 and CDR2 from the germline V gene are LNHDA and SQIVND (reference sequence). This CDR3 contains 14 residues. The CDR3, as DNA: TGTGCCAGTAGTATTGGACAGGGTAACACTGAAGCTTTCTTT. As protein: CASSIGQGNTEAFF.

This clone is labeled as medium-sized (0.01 to 0.1%). This chain connects TRBV7-9 to TRBJ2-3; no clear D gene. Trimming removed 1 base at V and 6 bases at J, with 5 bases between. The germline V gene has CDR1 SEHNR and CDR2 FQNEAQ (reference sequence). The CDR3 has 12 amino acids. In DNA form, the CDR3 reads TGTGCCAGCAGCTTAGAAGGGGATACGCAGTATTTT. Its protein is CASSLEGDTQYF.

CDR3: CASSLPLGTGNTEAFF. CDR3 bases: TGTGCCAGCAGCCTACCGTTGGGGACGGGGAACACTGAAGCTTTCTTT. The chain carries TRBV7-2 and TRBJ1-1, with D perhaps TRBD1 (5 bases). The CDR3 extends over 16 amino acids. The V end lost 5 bases, the J end lost 1 base, and 17 bases lay between the germline ends. Germline assignment: CDR1 SGHTA and CDR2 FQGNSA. Variable domain in full (rest from reference TRBV7-2 and TRBJ1-1): GAGVSQSPSNKVTEKGKDVELRCDPISGHTALYWYRQSLGQGLEFLIYFQGNSAPDKSGLPSDRFSAERTGGSVSTLTIQRTQQEDSAVYLCASSLPLGTGNTEAFFGQGTRLTVV.

The gene calls are TRBV7-2 and TRBJ1-5; 8 bases agree with TRBD1. V shed 5 bases and J 9 bases; nucleotides not matched to a gene: 9. CDR3 length: 14 residues. Germline lookup yields CDR1 SGHTA and CDR2 FQGNSA. Here the CDR3 reads CASSPRQGTGPQHF. The CDR3 region has the DNA TGTGCCAGCAGCCCGAGACAGGGGACGGGGCCCCAGCATTTT.

This clone has only a few counts. V gene TRBV25-1 combines with J gene TRBJ2-2, with TRBD2 identical over 7 bases. V dropped 2 bases and J dropped 0; count of bases not matched to a gene: 6. Germline assignment: CDR1 MGHDK and CDR2 SYGVNS. The CDR3 has 17 amino acids. The CDR3 loop reads CASSERVAGANTGELFF. In DNA form, the CDR3 reads TGTGCCAGCAGTGAAAGGGTAGCGGGCGCGAACACCGGGGAGCTGTTTTTT.